One T cell receptor beta chain is described in this entry. This specimen belongs to a study of blood T cell repertoires in COVID-19. Across the whole study: Acute and convalescent COVID-19 specimens originated in the United States, Italy and Spain. The cDNA or gDNA used as material had been derived from T cells, B-cell-depleted T cells, or PBMCs.

Only in-frame clones appear in the TCRdb table, and some are missing; sequencing was by immunoSEQ multiplex PCR. The data contain about 330,000 clones, around 87% of them singletons. The CDR3 has 15 residues. Germline-derived CDR1 and CDR2 are MNHNY and SVGAGI (reference sequence). With 6 bases removed from V and 2 bases from J, the gap between germline ends came to 17 bases. Participants reported their clinical history, and cohort assignment relied on those reports. Donors of Cohort 3 who recovered were those that had two negative PCRs, clearance, or symptom resolution. The V and J genes are TRBV6-6 and TRBJ2-7, with D perhaps TRBD1 (6 bases). The sequenced sample was PBMCs or T cells enriched from blood (not recorded which). The TCR originated in a woman in her 30s who had recovered from COVID-19. This CDR3 reads CASSLGTYRTYEQYF. The CDR3 bases are TGTGCCAGCAGCCTCGGGACATACCGTACCTACGAGCAGTACTTC.